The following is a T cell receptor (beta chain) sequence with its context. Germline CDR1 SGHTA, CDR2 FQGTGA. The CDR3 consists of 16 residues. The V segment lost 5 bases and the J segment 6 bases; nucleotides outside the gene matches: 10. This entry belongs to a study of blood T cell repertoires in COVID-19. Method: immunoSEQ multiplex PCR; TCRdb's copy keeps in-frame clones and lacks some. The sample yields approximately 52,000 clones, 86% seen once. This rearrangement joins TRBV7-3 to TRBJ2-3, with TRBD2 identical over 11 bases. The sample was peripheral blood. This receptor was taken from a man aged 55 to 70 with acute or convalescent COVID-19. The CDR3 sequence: CASSMIAGGPVDTQYF. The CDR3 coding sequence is TGTGCCAGCAGCATGATAGCGGGGGGGCCGGTCGATACGCAGTATTTT. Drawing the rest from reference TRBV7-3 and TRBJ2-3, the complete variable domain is GAGVSQTPSNKVTEKGKYVELRCDPISGHTALYWYRQSLGQGPEFLIYFQGTGAADDSGLPNDRFFAVRPEGSVSTLKIQRTERGDSAVYLCASSMIAGGPVDTQYFGPGTRLTVL.